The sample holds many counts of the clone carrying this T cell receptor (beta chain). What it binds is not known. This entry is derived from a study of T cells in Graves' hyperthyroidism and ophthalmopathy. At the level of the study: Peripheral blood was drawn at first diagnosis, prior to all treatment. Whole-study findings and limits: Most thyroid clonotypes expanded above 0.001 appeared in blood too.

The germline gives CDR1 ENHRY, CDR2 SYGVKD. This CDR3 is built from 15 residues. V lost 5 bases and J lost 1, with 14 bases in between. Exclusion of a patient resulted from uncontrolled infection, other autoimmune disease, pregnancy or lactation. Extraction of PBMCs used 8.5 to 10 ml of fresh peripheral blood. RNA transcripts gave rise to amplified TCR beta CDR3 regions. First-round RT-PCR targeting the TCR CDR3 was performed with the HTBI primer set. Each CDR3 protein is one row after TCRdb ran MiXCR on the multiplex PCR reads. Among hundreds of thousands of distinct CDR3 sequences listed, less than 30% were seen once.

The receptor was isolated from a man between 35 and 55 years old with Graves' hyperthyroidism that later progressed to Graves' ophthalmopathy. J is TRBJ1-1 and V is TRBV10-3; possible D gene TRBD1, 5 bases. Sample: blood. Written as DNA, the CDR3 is TGTGCCATCAGTATGGGGGATGAGGGGAACACTGAAGCTTTCTTT. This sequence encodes CAISMGDEGNTEAFF.